This T cell receptor beta chain was recovered during a study of blood T cells in healthy people across ages. It was with a sample-barcoded 5' primer and a J-beta primer mix that a second PCR of about 6 to 12 cycles was run. TCRdb processed the 5' RACE reads anew with MiXCR; each CDR3 protein has one entry. In the table there are 550,000 to 750,000 distinct CDR3 sequences, more than 20% of which are singletons. J lost 5 bases, V lost 6 bases, and 3 bases had no gene match. This CDR3 comprises 14 residues. The chain is built from TRBV12-3 or TRBV12-4 and TRBJ2-5, with 13 nucleotides matching TRBD2. The source is a man in his 70s in good health. The specimen was blood. The CDR3 sequence: CASSGTSGTETQYF. CDR3 coding DNA: TGTGCCAGCAGCGGGACTAGCGGGACTGAGACCCAGTACTTC.